Sequencing of this T cell receptor (beta chain) was carried out in a study of regulatory T cells in long-lasting Graves disease. This clonotype has only a few counts. Its target is not known. Whole-study findings and limits: Persistent Graves' patients had lower TCR diversity than newly diagnosed ones.

V gave up 4 bases and J gave up 0 bases, with 15 bases separating them. The CDR3 length is 15 residues. Germline V gives CDR1 DFQATT, CDR2 SNEGSKA (reference sequence). The time point was: newly diagnosed GD, antithyroid drugs for less than 3 months. RNA extracted from PBMCs served as the sequencing template. iRepertoire HTBI primers and Arm-PCR of CDR3 regions built TCR beta libraries. TCRdb fed the multiplex PCR reads into MiXCR, producing one record per CDR3 protein. The table shows a few hundred thousand distinct CDR3 sequences, with 16% occurring only once. This sample also appeared in a second study, on T cells in Graves' hyperthyroidism and ophthalmopathy.

The rearrangement uses TRBV20-1 and TRBJ1-1; possibly TRBD1 for D (5 bases). This clonotype was sampled from a woman aged 18-29 years with Graves disease. This specimen consisted of peripheral blood mononuclear cells (PBMCs), obtained at new diagnosis, from a patient treated with antithyroid drugs. CDR3 protein: CSATRGGDLNTEAFF. In DNA form, the CDR3 reads TGCAGTGCTACCCGGGGAGGGGACTTGAACACTGAAGCTTTCTTT.